A single sample is the source of the 8 T cell receptor beta chains below, sequenced in a study of blood T cell repertoires in COVID-19. TCRdb keeps only in-frame clones here, not all; method: immunoSEQ multiplex PCR. Altogether 50,000 to 65,000 clones are present, about 83% being singletons, with the ten largest covering around 5.1%. What was sequenced was peripheral blood. The receptors come from a man in his forties or fifties with active COVID-19.

This chain joins TRBV28 and TRBJ2-7, with D possibly being TRBD2 (6 bases). The CDR3 extends over 15 amino acids. V shed 10 bases and J shed 4 bases, with 23 bases lying between them. Germline loops: CDR1 MDHEN, CDR2 SYDVKM. CDR3 bases: TGTGCCACTTCTTTCGGTGGGGCGGGGACTTACGAGCAGTACTTC. It is translated as CATSFGGAGTYEQYF.

This clone has a single count. The genes are TRBV14 and TRBJ2-7, with D perhaps TRBD2 (6 bases). Trimming removed 2 bases at V and 0 bases at J, with 14 bases between. Germline CDR1 SGHDN, CDR2 FVKESK. The CDR3 contains 16 residues. The CDR3 region is CASSQNRDLASYEQYF. CDR3 coding DNA: TGTGCCAGCAGCCAAAACCGGGACTTGGCCTCCTACGAGCAGTACTTC.

The rearrangement uses TRBV6-1 and TRBJ1-1, with no clear D. Germline V gene sequence: CDR1 MNHNS, CDR2 SASEGT. The germline V and J ends were trimmed by 2 bases and 0 bases, with 7 bases remaining between them. The CDR3 is 14 amino acids. In nucleotides, the CDR3 is TGTGCCAGCAGTGAATCCCAGGTGAACACTGAAGCTTTCTTT. This codes for CASSESQVNTEAFF.

The chain employs TRBV9 and TRBJ1-4, with TRBD1 matching 7 bases. V lost 0 bases, J lost 2 bases, and 4 bases stayed unmatched. This CDR3 has 16 residues. The germline CDR1 and CDR2 sequences are SGDLS and YYNGEE. The CDR3 DNA sequence: TGTGCCAGCAGCGTAGAGGAGGGGGCGACTAATGAAAAACTGTTTTTT. Its translation is CASSVEEGATNEKLFF.

The rearrangement links TRBV6-5 to TRBJ2-1; D is perhaps TRBD1 (6 bases). CDR1 is MNHEY and CDR2 is SVGAGI in the germline V gene. The CDR3 sequence is 15 residues long. V lost 6 bases, J lost 5 bases, and 17 bases lay in between. CDR3 residues: CASRGQRGGNNEQFF. The CDR3 bases are TGTGCCAGCAGGGGGCAGAGAGGGGGAAACAATGAGCAGTTCTTC.

The V call is TRBV25-1, the J call TRBJ1-5, with D hard to call. The CDR3 loop spans 15 amino acids. The ends were cut back, 9 bases at V and 4 bases at J, with 19 bases in the middle. Germline loops: CDR1 MGHDK, CDR2 SYGVNS. The CDR3 sequence is CARCCCRRWNQPQHF. The DNA for the CDR3 is TGTGCCAGGTGTTGCTGCAGGCGCTGGAATCAGCCCCAGCATTTT.

The V and J genes are TRBV19 and TRBJ2-2, with a weak D call TRBD2 (7 bases). V shed 3 bases and J shed 7 bases, with 15 bases lying between them. The CDR3 runs to 15 residues. In germline, CDR1 is LNHDA, CDR2 SQIVND (reference sequence). The CDR3 bases are TGTGCCAGTAGTATCTTGGGGGGGCTGGTCGGGGAGCTGTTTTTT. It codes for CASSILGGLVGELFF.

The chain combines TRBV2 with TRBJ2-1, with D possibly matching TRBD2 (5 bases). The germline V gene has CDR1 SNHLY and CDR2 FYNNEI. This CDR3 contains 12 residues. V lost 4 bases to trimming and J lost 9 bases, with 10 bases between them. Written as DNA, the CDR3 is TGTGCCAGCAGTGGGGAGCATTTTGAGCAGTTCTTC. This gives the protein CASSGEHFEQFF.